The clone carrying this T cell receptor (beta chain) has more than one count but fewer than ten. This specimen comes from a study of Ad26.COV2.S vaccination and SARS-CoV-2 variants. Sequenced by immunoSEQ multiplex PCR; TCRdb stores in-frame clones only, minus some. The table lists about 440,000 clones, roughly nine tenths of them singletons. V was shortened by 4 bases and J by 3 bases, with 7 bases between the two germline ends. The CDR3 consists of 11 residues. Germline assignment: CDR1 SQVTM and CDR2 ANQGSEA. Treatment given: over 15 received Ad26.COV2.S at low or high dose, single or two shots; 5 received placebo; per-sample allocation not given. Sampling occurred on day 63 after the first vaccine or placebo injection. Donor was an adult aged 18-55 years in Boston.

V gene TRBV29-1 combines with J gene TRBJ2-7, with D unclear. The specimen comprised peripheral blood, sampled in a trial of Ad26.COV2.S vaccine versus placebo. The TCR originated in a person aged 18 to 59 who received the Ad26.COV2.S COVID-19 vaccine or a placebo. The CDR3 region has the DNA TGCAGCGTTGGACCGCTCTACGAGCAGTACTTC. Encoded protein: CSVGPLYEQYF.